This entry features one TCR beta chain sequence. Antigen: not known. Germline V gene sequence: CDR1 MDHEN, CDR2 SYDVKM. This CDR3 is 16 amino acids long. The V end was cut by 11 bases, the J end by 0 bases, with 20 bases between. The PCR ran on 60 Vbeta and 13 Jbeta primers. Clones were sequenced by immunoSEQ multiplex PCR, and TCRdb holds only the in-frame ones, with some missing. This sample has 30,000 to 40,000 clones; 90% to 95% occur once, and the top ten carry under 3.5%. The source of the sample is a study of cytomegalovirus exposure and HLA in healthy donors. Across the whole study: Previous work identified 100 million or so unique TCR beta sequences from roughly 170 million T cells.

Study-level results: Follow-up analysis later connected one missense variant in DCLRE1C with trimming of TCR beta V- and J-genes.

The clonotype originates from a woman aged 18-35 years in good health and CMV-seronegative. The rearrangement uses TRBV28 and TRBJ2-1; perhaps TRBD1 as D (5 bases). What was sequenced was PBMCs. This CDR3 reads CAGSSRQSISYNEQFF. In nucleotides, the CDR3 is TGTGCCGGCTCGTCTAGACAGTCTATCTCCTACAATGAGCAGTTCTTC. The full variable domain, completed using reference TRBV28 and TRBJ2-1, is DVKVTQSSRYLVKRTGEKVFLECVQDMDHENMFWYRQDPGLGLRLIYFSYDVKMKEKGDIPEGYSVSREKKERFSLILESASTNQTSMYLCAGSSRQSISYNEQFFGPGTRLTVL.